This TCR beta chain was observed in a study of cytomegalovirus exposure and HLA in healthy donors (TCRdb year 2017). Some background on the complete study: In an earlier analysis of some 550 of the donors, approximately 300 Gb of sequence data and 117 million unique TCR beta sequences from approximately 180 million T cells were reported. The number of typed donors differed by locus: about 620-630 for A, B, C, DRB1 and DQB1; some 500 for DQA1; around 610 for DPA1; and around 470 for DPB1. Alongside the repertoire data, information on donor age, sex, ethnicity and CMV serostatus was compiled. The T cell repertoires of under 750 subjects were profiled by immunosequencing and related to cytomegalovirus serostatus. The genetic ancestry cluster associated with self-reported Caucasian donors included around 76% of the roughly 380 genotyped donors. Several DR-DQ haplotypes were handled as single units for association and clustering because linkage in the cohort was strong. In a later analysis, previously published TCR beta repertoires from several hundred donors were re-analyzed and high-resolution HLA genotyping was added so that TCR occurrence patterns could be studied. To predict cytomegalovirus infection status, the study combined high-throughput TCR immunosequencing, statistical association of individual TCRs with disease status, and machine learning. On average, 235,054 unique TCR beta nucleotide sequences were sequenced per donor among a few hundred genotyped donors of the cohort, with roughly 18% of those sequences being non-productive. Every discovery cohort repertoire had been produced on one sequencing platform. The later analysis used no new phenotypic data to find candidate immune exposures, relying instead on TCR beta sequences and their occurrence across donors. Class I and class II HLA loci were covered by the typing at four-digit resolution. A later genetic analysis took genome-wide SNP genotypes for about 55% of the roughly 670 donors and used that subset as a discovery cohort. A separate validation cohort of some 130 different subjects was used in addition to the approximately 670-subject first cohort. In an earlier analysis of over 550 of the donors, high-throughput TCR beta sequencing was used to judge whether each TCR beta V gene segment behaved as functional or pseudogenic. About 320 gigabases of sequencing data and approximately 93 million unique TCR sequences were included in an early release covering roughly 700 HLA-typed donors. The aim of the study was to test whether cataloging public T cell receptors could identify signatures of past pathogen exposure.

Of note for this clone: Its binding antigen is unknown. It has no much larger one-base neighbor in the sample; base qualities were not kept.

Receptor amplification or capture employed the immunoSEQ multiplex PCR assay. The multiplex PCR relied on a mix of 60 forward primers for TCR Vbeta segments and 13 reverse primers for TCR Jbeta segments. A multiplex PCR assay on genomic DNA amplified the CDR3 region of rearranged TCR beta genes. The Illumina HiSeq System was used to sequence the amplified TCR beta libraries as 87-base-pair reads. Under the source paper's analysis protocol: A later analysis counted about 82 million unique TCR beta chains across the 550 to 700 repertoires, and roughly 10 million of these chains were shared by at least two donors. Raw reads were error-corrected and collapsed into unique sequences with a nearest-neighbor algorithm that merged closely related sequences to remove PCR and sequencing errors. To assign V, D and J gene segments, CDR3 sequences were aligned to IMGT reference sequences. For a sequence to be retained, a match of at least six nucleotides was required to both a V gene segment and a J gene segment. Rearrangements were called productive when the CDR3 lacked stop codons and stayed in frame with V and J; all others were non-productive. CDR3 was defined by IMGT convention, running from the second conserved V-encoded cysteine to the conserved J-encoded phenylalanine. The earlier analysis of 500 to 750 of the donors excluded any sequence lacking an unambiguous match to a single V gene segment. In an earlier analysis of 500 to 750 of the donors, V segments were called functional above 56.7% productive rearrangements and were called segregating when the between-donor standard deviation exceeded 5%. A statistical classification framework was built for diagnosing cytomegalovirus status from the catalog of TCR beta chain sequences. In a later analysis, V and J genes were assigned by comparing TCR nucleotide sequences against IMGT/GENE-DB human TR gene sequences. In a later analysis, CDR3 sequences and most-parsimonious VDJ recombination scenarios were assigned using the TCRdist pipeline. In a later analysis, each TCR beta chain was defined by its CDR3 amino acid sequence together with its V-gene family, and reads lacking a unique V-gene family were excluded. To address suspected cross-contamination and a sequencing artifact, a later analysis removed 450 to 700 highly shared, low-generation-probability nucleotide sequences. A later analysis calculated a clonal expansion index for each public chain from normalized within-repertoire ranks of inferred template counts. Generation probabilities in a later analysis came from a VDJ recombination model fitted to out-of-frame rearrangements, and those results were checked against IGoR. A later analysis scored TCR-TCR, TCR-HLA and TCR-CMV co-occurrence with hypergeometric tests, applying a repertoire-size bias correction to TCR pairs. In a later analysis, false discovery rates were estimated by permuting HLA or CMV assignments 20 times. In a later analysis, co-occurring TCRs were grouped using DBSCAN, with TCRdist sequence similarity added in when clustering inside HLA-allele-positive subsets. Co-occurrence clustering excluded repertoires with fewer than 30,000 or more than 120,000 public chains, plus five with anomalous nucleotide sharing. Imported from immuneACCESS, the table was reduced by TCRdb to in-frame sequences with V and J called. These copies leave out some clones; in studies compared against another copy, an unresolved V gene accounts for under half, and the cause of the remainder is not known. The DNA gave D and trimming, while V, J and clone size come from that table. The sample yields about 150,000 clones; around 79% were counted once. The top ten clones comprise roughly 3.4% of the sample.

V gives up 3 bases and J gives up 4 bases, and the segment between their germline ends measures 21 bases. CDR1 and CDR2 are drawn from the germline V gene (reference sequence): LNHDA, SQIVND. From cysteine to phenylalanine, the CDR3 is 17 amino acids long. Of all the DNA, just the CDR3 is kept, 51 bases in frame from base 1. The cohort consisted of 650 to 850 healthy bone marrow donors. At the time of sampling, all cohort members were nominally healthy, though unrecorded immune exposures were likely present. CMV serostatus was positive for about 270 and negative for about 55% of the roughly 670 cohort members, and was not recorded for this donor. A peripheral blood sample was provided by each donor, and peripheral blood mononuclear cells were used for TCR beta sequencing. The Qiagen DNeasy Blood Extraction Kit was used to extract genomic DNA from the blood cell samples. Study-level results and caveats: A later analysis found that TCR association rates varied across HLA loci, with DRB1 alleles showing the most associated TCRs and HLA-C alleles the fewest. In the study, approximately 160 TCR beta chains were listed as associated with cytomegalovirus. A further reported finding was that TCR beta sequences accurately predicted the HLA-A and HLA-B alleles for most subjects in the first cohort. A few of the identified cytomegalovirus-associated TCR beta chains were confirmed in vitro to be specific for cytomegalovirus antigens. Compared with equally common non-associated chains, HLA-associated TCR beta chains in a later analysis were more clonally expanded and had lower generation probabilities. Across donors, most TCR sequences were observed very rarely, whereas some public TCRs were present in many individuals. The 87-base-pair reads could not distinguish some IMGT-functional V segments, including TRBV6-2 and TRBV6-3, so those segments were excluded. In a later genetic analysis, a missense DCLRE1C variant was associated with V-gene and J-gene trimming of TCR beta chains, and the association was replicated in an independent cohort. The classifier was reported to diagnose cytomegalovirus status with high specificity and sensitivity in both the original and validation cohorts. CMV serostatus was the only immune exposure information available for the cohort. Compared with the 666-donor mean, donors in an Asian-associated ancestry cluster had fewer N-insertions in productive TCRs, according to a later genetic analysis. In a later analysis, several top co-occurrence clusters were reported to appear linked to parvovirus B19, influenza, CMV and Epstein-Barr virus. Because HLA typing was missing for some donors at each locus, association tests included only the typed subset. Most CMV-associated TCR beta chains appeared to be HLA-restricted in a later analysis, and the HLA associations seemed to be driven largely by CMV exposure. The cohort was sequenced for TCR beta chains only, and without alpha or paired-chain data the features that could be detected were limited. In a later analysis, about 17,000 TCR beta sequences were associated with specific HLA alleles at a false discovery rate of 0.05. Linkage disequilibrium might explain the correlated functional status among segregating V segments, but an unknown experimental factor could not be excluded. The sequencing pipeline was judged likely to have produced a cluster of highly shared sequence variants as a technical artifact. Presence/absence analyses assumed roughly uniform sequencing depth across donors, an assumption that may not hold. In an earlier analysis of 587 of the donors, most TCR beta V segments appeared in productive rearrangements about 90% or about 30% of the time, broadly matching IMGT annotations. When HLA alleles, especially DR and DQ, strongly co-occurred, attributing TCR associations to individual alleles was difficult. It was suggested by the authors that the approach could potentially be generalized to other disease states and immunological phenotypes. Because counts were too low, 15 or so rarely observed V segments, including chromosome 9 orphons, were excluded from the earlier analysis of around 590 of the donors.

This sequence was found in a human donor in good health. Material for sequencing was PBMCs. The chain uses TRBV19 and TRBJ1-2; possibly the D gene is TRBD1, per 6 matching bases. The bases read TGTGCCAGTAGTATCCTACCGGGGGGGGCCCCCTTCTATGGCTACACCTTC. Translation gives CASSILPGGAPFYGYTF.